This T cell receptor beta chain was captured in a study of cytomegalovirus exposure and HLA in healthy donors. Broader study findings: The study designated around 150 TCR beta chains cytomegalovirus-associated. Reportedly, cytomegalovirus status was diagnosed with high sensitivity and specificity.

The germline V gene encodes CDR1 SQVTM and CDR2 ANQGSEA. The CDR3 contains 17 residues. J lost 4 bases, V lost 0 bases, and 14 bases had no gene match. Of note for this clone: The antigen is unknown.

The assay was immunoSEQ multiplex PCR, and TCRdb's table has in-frame clones only and misses some. This sample has roughly 330,000 clones, with 87% found just once. The sequencing sample was made of PBMCs. This TCR was sampled from a woman aged 25 to 39 in good health and CMV-seropositive. The chain combines TRBV29-1 with TRBJ1-2; 7 bases fit TRBD1. CDR3 in amino acids: CSVEDESRWDRGYGYTF. The CDR3 DNA reads as TGCAGCGTTGAAGATGAAAGTAGGTGGGACAGAGGCTATGGCTACACCTTC.